Listed below are T cell receptor beta chains from one sample, sequenced in a study of cytomegalovirus exposure and HLA in healthy donors. Assay used: immunoSEQ multiplex PCR; TCRdb lists only in-frame clones, some missing. In the table there are about 150,000 clones, 70% to 85% of which are singletons. The sequencing sample was made of PBMCs. These receptors were taken from a woman in her 50s in good health and CMV-seropositive. Both conserved end residues are part of each CDR3. A D gene is named only where the DNA matches it firmly. A clone size is listed for some rows: how often the clone was seen (once, few, many), or a class if it is expanded.

J gene: TRBJ2-7; V gene: TRBV1; D gene: .; clone size: .; CDR3 DNA: TGCACCAGCAGCCAATCTTATATCGAGGGGGAGCACACTATATTATCCTACGAGCAGTACTTC; CDR3 protein: CTSSQSYIEGEHTILSYEQYF
J gene: TRBJ2-7; V gene: TRBV6-1; D gene: .; clone size: .; CDR3 DNA: TGTGCCAGCAGTGCGGAGGGACCGACCTACGAGCAGTACTTC; CDR3 protein: CASSAEGPTYEQYF
J gene: TRBJ2-1; V gene: TRBV4-3; D gene: .; clone size: .; CDR3 DNA: TGCGCCAGCAGCCAGTTACAGGCTAGGAATGAGCAGTTCTTC; CDR3 protein: CASSQLQARNEQFF
J gene: TRBJ1-6; V gene: TRBV5-1; D gene: .; clone size: .; CDR3 DNA: TGCGCCAGCAGCCTGCGGGGGAGCTCCTATAATTCACCCCTCCACTTT; CDR3 protein: CASSLRGSSYNSPLHF
J gene: TRBJ1-1; V gene: TRBV7-2; D gene: .; clone size: .; CDR3 DNA: TGTGCCAGCAGCTTGTCCTGGAACACTGAAGCTTTCTTT; CDR3 protein: CASSLSWNTEAFF
J gene: TRBJ2-3; V gene: TRBV9; D gene: .; clone size: .; CDR3 DNA: TGTGCCAGCAGCCCCGACAGATACACAGATACGCAGTATTTT; CDR3 protein: CASSPDRYTDTQYF
J gene: TRBJ2-1; V gene: TRBV4-1; D gene: .; clone size: .; CDR3 DNA: TGCGCCAGCAGCTTTGGACTTTACAATGAGCAGTTCTTC; CDR3 protein: CASSFGLYNEQFF
J gene: TRBJ2-2; V gene: TRBV30; D gene: .; clone size: .; CDR3 DNA: TGTGCCTGGAGTGAGGAGGAGGACACCGGGGAGCTGTTTTTT; CDR3 protein: CAWSEEEDTGELFF
J gene: TRBJ1-4; V gene: TRBV28; D gene: TRBD1; clone size: .; CDR3 DNA: TGTGCCAGCAGTAACAGGGGGCGAGGTGAAAAACTGTTTTTT; CDR3 protein: CASSNRGRGEKLFF
J gene: TRBJ1-4; V gene: TRBV6-1; D gene: .; clone size: .; CDR3 DNA: TGTGCCAGCACTACTGGAGGCAGAGAAAAACTGTTTTTT; CDR3 protein: CASTTGGREKLFF
J gene: TRBJ2-1; V gene: TRBV7-2; D gene: TRBD2; clone size: .; CDR3 DNA: TGTGCCAGCAATCAAGCGGGGGGTGACAATGAGCAGTTCTTC; CDR3 protein: CASNQAGGDNEQFF
J gene: TRBJ1-3; V gene: TRBV7-2; D gene: .; clone size: .; CDR3 DNA: TGTGCCAGCAGCTTATTGGGGCCACCCGGAAACACCATATATTTT; CDR3 protein: CASSLLGPPGNTIYF
J gene: TRBJ1-6; V gene: TRBV4-2; D gene: .; clone size: .; CDR3 DNA: TGTGCCAGCAGCCAAGATCTCGGTTCACCCCTCCACTTT; CDR3 protein: CASSQDLGSPLHF
J gene: TRBJ2-7; V gene: TRBV2; D gene: .; clone size: .; CDR3 DNA: TGTGCCAGCAGTATTTCCGACAACGAGCAGTACTTC; CDR3 protein: CASSISDNEQYF
J gene: TRBJ2-7; V gene: TRBV30; D gene: TRBD1; clone size: .; CDR3 DNA: TGTGCCTGGAAGGGACAGGGAACCTACGAGCAGTACTTC; CDR3 protein: CAWKGQGTYEQYF
J gene: TRBJ2-1; V gene: TRBV15; D gene: TRBD1; clone size: few; CDR3 DNA: TGTGCCACCAGTAAGTCCCCCGATCAGGGGGCTAGCTCCTACAATGAGCAGTTCTTC; CDR3 protein: CATSKSPDQGASSYNEQFF
J gene: TRBJ2-2; V gene: TRBV19; D gene: .; clone size: .; CDR3 DNA: TGTGCCAGTAGTATAGTCGGAGGCTCCACCGGGGAGCTGTTTTTT; CDR3 protein: CASSIVGGSTGELFF
J gene: TRBJ2-5; V gene: TRBV6-1; D gene: .; clone size: .; CDR3 DNA: TGTGCCAGCAGTTCCGGAGGGGGCCCGTACTTC; CDR3 protein: CASSSGGGPYF
J gene: TRBJ2-7; V gene: TRBV9; D gene: TRBD1; clone size: .; CDR3 DNA: TGTGCCAGCAGCGTAGGAGGGGGCAACAACGAGCAGTACTTC; CDR3 protein: CASSVGGGNNEQYF
J gene: TRBJ1-2; V gene: TRBV11-2; D gene: .; clone size: .; CDR3 DNA: TGTGCCAGCAGCTTAGATCAGAAGGGGCCGGCCTATGGCTACACCTTC; CDR3 protein: CASSLDQKGPAYGYTF
J gene: TRBJ1-1; V gene: TRBV7-2; D gene: .; clone size: .; CDR3 DNA: TGTGCCAGCAGCTCCCAGCGGAACACTGAAGCTTTCTTT; CDR3 protein: CASSSQRNTEAFF
J gene: TRBJ1-1; V gene: TRBV21-1; D gene: .; clone size: .; CDR3 DNA: TGTGCCAGCAGCCGGGGGAACCTACAGGTTTTGAACACTGAAGCTTTCTTT; CDR3 protein: CASSRGNLQVLNTEAFF
J gene: TRBJ2-3; V gene: TRBV9; D gene: TRBD2; clone size: .; CDR3 DNA: TGTGCCAGCAGCCCACAGACTAGCGGGGGGGCAACAGATACGCAGTATTTT; CDR3 protein: CASSPQTSGGATDTQYF
J gene: TRBJ2-7; V gene: TRBV10-3; D gene: TRBD1; clone size: .; CDR3 DNA: TGTGCCACCGCACCCGGGACAGGGACCTACGAGCAGTACTTC; CDR3 protein: CATAPGTGTYEQYF
J gene: TRBJ1-4; V gene: TRBV15; D gene: TRBD1; clone size: .; CDR3 DNA: TGTGCCACCAGCCCGGGACAGACAACAACTAATGAAAAACTGTTTTTT; CDR3 protein: CATSPGQTTTNEKLFF
J gene: TRBJ2-2; V gene: TRBV19; D gene: .; clone size: .; CDR3 DNA: TGTGCCAGTAGTTCCAGACTAGGAAGCACCGGGGAGCTGTTTTTT; CDR3 protein: CASSSRLGSTGELFF
J gene: TRBJ1-6; V gene: TRBV6-5; D gene: .; clone size: .; CDR3 DNA: TGTGCCAGCAGTTACGAAGGGGGCTCCTATAATTCACCCCTCCACTTT; CDR3 protein: CASSYEGGSYNSPLHF
J gene: TRBJ1-2; V gene: TRBV9; D gene: .; clone size: once; CDR3 DNA: TGTGCCAGTCAGGGCCTCTATGGCTACACCTTC; CDR3 protein: CASQGLYGYTF
J gene: TRBJ1-5; V gene: TRBV18; D gene: .; clone size: .; CDR3 DNA: TGTGCCAGCTCACCCTCGGGTAACCAGCCCCAGCATTTT; CDR3 protein: CASSPSGNQPQHF
J gene: TRBJ1-6; V gene: TRBV6-1; D gene: TRBD1; clone size: few; CDR3 DNA: TGTGCCAGCAGTGTACAGGGGGCTGGGAATTCACCCCTCCACTTT; CDR3 protein: CASSVQGAGNSPLHF
J gene: TRBJ2-7; V gene: TRBV19; D gene: .; clone size: few; CDR3 DNA: TGTGCCAGTCAAGACACAGGGTACTCCTACGAGCAGTACTTC; CDR3 protein: CASQDTGYSYEQYF
J gene: TRBJ1-4; V gene: TRBV9; D gene: .; clone size: .; CDR3 DNA: TGTGCCAGCAGCAGCCCCATTCAGGATGAAAAACTGTTTTTT; CDR3 protein: CASSSPIQDEKLFF
J gene: TRBJ2-7; V gene: TRBV5-4; D gene: TRBD2; clone size: once; CDR3 DNA: TGTGCCAGCAGCACCGGACTAGCAGATGAGCAGTACTTC; CDR3 protein: CASSTGLADEQYF
J gene: TRBJ2-3; V gene: TRBV7-2; D gene: .; clone size: .; CDR3 DNA: TGTGCCAGCAGCCGATACCAGATAGATACGCAGTATTTT; CDR3 protein: CASSRYQIDTQYF
J gene: TRBJ2-3; V gene: TRBV6-1; D gene: .; clone size: once; CDR3 DNA: TGTGCCAGCAGAGCTAGGCTCGATACGCAGTATTTT; CDR3 protein: CASRARLDTQYF
J gene: TRBJ2-7; V gene: TRBV2; D gene: TRBD2; clone size: .; CDR3 DNA: TGTGCCAGCGGGCGGTTGCGGGGGGCCTACGAGCAGTACTTC; CDR3 protein: CASGRLRGAYEQYF
J gene: TRBJ1-5; V gene: TRBV6-1; D gene: TRBD1; clone size: once; CDR3 DNA: TGTGCCAGCAGTGAGACAGGGCCGTTTTATAGCAATCAGCCCCAGCATTTT; CDR3 protein: CASSETGPFYSNQPQHF
J gene: TRBJ2-1; V gene: TRBV7-2; D gene: .; clone size: .; CDR3 DNA: TGTGCCAGCAGCCACAGCGGCTCCCGGAGGGGGGGAAACAATGAGCAGTTCTTC; CDR3 protein: CASSHSGSRRGGNNEQFF
J gene: TRBJ1-3; V gene: TRBV9; D gene: .; clone size: .; CDR3 DNA: TGTGCCAGCAGCGTAGATCCCAGATCTGGAAACACCATATATTTT; CDR3 protein: CASSVDPRSGNTIYF
J gene: TRBJ2-7; V gene: TRBV12-5; D gene: TRBD1; clone size: once; CDR3 DNA: TGTGCTAGTGGTTCCGGACAGGAGAACAACTACGAGCAGTACTTC; CDR3 protein: CASGSGQENNYEQYF
J gene: TRBJ2-7; V gene: TRBV4-2; D gene: TRBD1; clone size: .; CDR3 DNA: TGTGCCAGCAGCCAAGAATGGGGACAGGGGTGGGAGCAGTACTTC; CDR3 protein: CASSQEWGQGWEQYF
J gene: TRBJ2-7; V gene: TRBV7-2; D gene: .; clone size: .; CDR3 DNA: TGTGCCAGCAGCGCGTCGGTACAGGACTACGAGCAGTACTTC; CDR3 protein: CASSASVQDYEQYF